This TCR beta chain was recorded in a study of T cell responses to AZD1222 COVID-19 vaccine. Details on this clone: What it recognizes is unknown.

General study points: Regions 160-218 and 743-854 held dominance among vaccine-associated CD4 TCRs, which spanned spike. Increases in Spike-specific TCR breadth and depth were seen after two AZD1222 doses. Possibly, clonal diversity was underestimated; donors were largely white British and included more females. The number of AZD1222 recipients seropositive at baseline was only five to seven.

The method was immunoSEQ multiplex PCR; TCRdb's version includes in-frame clones alone and lacks a portion of them. The sample shows about 84,000 clones, 87% of them seen only once. This sample comprised peripheral blood, obtained on day 0 of AZD1222 vaccination. The receptor's source is an adult in good health.

CDR3 coding DNA: TGTGCCAGCAGCCCACGTTATGGCTACACCTTC. This translates into CASSPRYGYTF. V and J are TRBV2 and TRBJ1-2; D gene ambiguous. Per the germline V gene, CDR1 is SNHLY and CDR2 is FYNNEI. With 6 bases removed from V and 5 bases from J, the gap between germline ends came to 7 bases. This CDR3 comprises 11 residues.